Listed below are T cell receptor beta chains from one sample, sequenced in a study of CD8 T cells in ankylosing spondylitis. MiXCR, run by TCRdb on the 5' RACE reads, gives a single entry per CDR3 protein. Of around 890,000 distinct CDR3 sequences listed, about an eighth are singletons. Material for sequencing was blood, either unsorted or a sorted T cell fraction (not recorded which). The source is a male donor with ankylosing spondylitis. The CDR3 runs from the conserved cysteine through the conserved F or W. Each record gives: D gene, V gene, J gene, clone size, CDR3 protein, CDR3 DNA. D genes are given only for firm matches. Clone size appears in some rows only: once, few, many, or a class for an expanded clone.

-	TRBV12-3/TRBV12-4	TRBJ2-2	-	CASRQTGTQGGELFF	TGTGCCAGCAGGCAAACAGGGACTCAGGGAGGGGAGCTGTTTTTT
-	TRBV7-9	TRBJ1-6	many	CASSPTQGDNSPLHF	TGTGCCAGCAGCCCGACCCAGGGTGATAATTCACCCCTCCACTTT
-	TRBV18	TRBJ2-2	few	CASSPNLASNTGELFF	TGTGCCAGCTCACCCAATCTAGCATCGAACACCGGGGAGCTGTTTTTT
TRBD2	TRBV10-3	TRBJ2-7	many	CAISSGGASYEQYF	TGTGCCATCAGTAGCGGGGGTGCCTCCTACGAGCAGTACTTC
TRBD1	TRBV10-3	TRBJ2-3	-	CAISPQTGVADTQYF	TGTGCCATCAGTCCGCAAACAGGGGTAGCAGATACGCAGTATTTT
-	TRBV20-1	TRBJ2-1	-	CSAREDNEQFF	TGCAGTGCTAGAGAGGACAATGAGCAGTTCTTC
-	TRBV2	TRBJ1-1	-	CASRDPGTPAFF	TGTGCCAGCAGGGACCCGGGAACCCCAGCTTTCTTT
-	TRBV18	TRBJ2-5	-	CASSPPNLETQYF	TGTGCCAGCTCACCACCGAACTTGGAGACCCAGTACTTC
-	TRBV7-2	TRBJ2-5	many	CASSSGPDSLETQYF	TGTGCCAGCAGCTCGGGCCCAGATAGTTTGGAGACCCAGTACTTC
-	TRBV7-3	TRBJ2-1	few	CASSPSERNEQFF	TGTGCCAGCAGCCCCTCGGAGCGGAATGAGCAGTTCTTC
-	TRBV6-5	TRBJ2-3	-	CASSYSGSPTDTQYF	TGTGCCAGCAGTTACTCGGGGAGTCCCACAGATACGCAGTATTTT